Listed below are T cell receptor beta chains from one sample, sequenced in a study of shared T cell receptors in the human thymus. Here immunoSEQ multiplex PCR was the method, and the copy in TCRdb shows in-frame clones only, minus some. The repertoire holds about 660,000 clones, approximately 90% seen once, with about 0.01% in the top ten. This sample also belongs to another study, concerning human thymus T cells.

Sample: thymocytes. These receptors all stem from a boy under two years old with a congenital heart defect. CDR3s include the opening cysteine and the closing phenylalanine or tryptophan. The order of the fields is D gene, V gene, J gene, CDR3 protein. The D gene is left open where the match is weak.

d_gene: TRBD2; v_gene: TRBV28; j_gene: TRBJ2-3; CDR3aa: CASSLTELAGFRLDTQYF
d_gene: .; v_gene: TRBV5-1; j_gene: TRBJ2-5; CDR3aa: CASSPPRGHEVRTQYF
d_gene: .; v_gene: TRBV4-2; j_gene: TRBJ2-2; CDR3aa: CASSQEQGRRTGELFF
d_gene: .; v_gene: TRBV4-3; j_gene: TRBJ2-4; CDR3aa: CASSQEPQAGGSAKNIQYF
d_gene: .; v_gene: TRBV28; j_gene: TRBJ1-4; CDR3aa: CASGGVEWDEKLFF
d_gene: TRBD1; v_gene: TRBV11-3; j_gene: TRBJ2-4; CDR3aa: CASATGGRGNIQYF
d_gene: .; v_gene: TRBV18; j_gene: TRBJ2-7; CDR3aa: CASSPDGPRGLDEQYF
d_gene: .; v_gene: TRBV5-1; j_gene: TRBJ2-7; CDR3aa: CASSFSGFSYEQYF
d_gene: .; v_gene: TRBV29-1; j_gene: TRBJ2-1; CDR3aa: CSVEDLASPSRHEQFF
d_gene: TRBD2; v_gene: TRBV7-7; j_gene: TRBJ2-5; CDR3aa: CASSKRRTSGQETQYF
d_gene: TRBD1; v_gene: TRBV6-5; j_gene: TRBJ1-2; CDR3aa: CASSYSAGDRNYGYTF
d_gene: .; v_gene: TRBV7-2; j_gene: TRBJ1-2; CDR3aa: CASSPSTGSLHGYTF
d_gene: TRBD2; v_gene: TRBV28; j_gene: TRBJ2-2; CDR3aa: CASSRLAGETGELFF
d_gene: TRBD1; v_gene: TRBV10-1; j_gene: TRBJ2-7; CDR3aa: CASSDSGTGINEQYF
d_gene: .; v_gene: TRBV4-1; j_gene: TRBJ2-3; CDR3aa: CASSQDGRMTRESPDTQYF
d_gene: TRBD2; v_gene: TRBV27; j_gene: TRBJ2-5; CDR3aa: CASRPPTSGRDETQYF
d_gene: .; v_gene: TRBV5-6; j_gene: TRBJ1-1; CDR3aa: CASSPEGGNTEAFF
d_gene: TRBD1; v_gene: TRBV18; j_gene: TRBJ2-1; CDR3aa: CASSPTRDREPNEQFF
d_gene: .; v_gene: TRBV6-6; j_gene: TRBJ1-4; CDR3aa: CASSPRQATNEKLFF
d_gene: .; v_gene: TRBV6-5; j_gene: TRBJ2-1; CDR3aa: CASSYKIRRSGNEQFF
d_gene: .; v_gene: TRBV6-1; j_gene: TRBJ2-7; CDR3aa: CASSERSGPWDEQYF
d_gene: .; v_gene: TRBV19; j_gene: TRBJ2-7; CDR3aa: CASSSRGKGYEQYF
d_gene: .; v_gene: TRBV28; j_gene: TRBJ2-7; CDR3aa: CASSLGQGGRRRVGQYF
d_gene: TRBD2; v_gene: TRBV4-3; j_gene: TRBJ2-1; CDR3aa: CASSQVSGVYNEQFF
d_gene: .; v_gene: TRBV11-2; j_gene: TRBJ2-7; CDR3aa: CASSPPGGYEQYF
d_gene: TRBD2; v_gene: TRBV10-1; j_gene: TRBJ2-7; CDR3aa: CASSAGLVAALYEQYF
d_gene: .; v_gene: TRBV5-4; j_gene: TRBJ1-3; CDR3aa: CASSFVRGSGNTIYF
d_gene: TRBD1; v_gene: TRBV28; j_gene: TRBJ1-1; CDR3aa: CASSLCPRGKGQGLEPWGEAFF
d_gene: .; v_gene: TRBV28; j_gene: TRBJ2-1; CDR3aa: CASSSPSGPCRNEQFF
d_gene: TRBD1; v_gene: TRBV7-8; j_gene: TRBJ1-3; CDR3aa: CASRPRTGYGNTIYF
d_gene: TRBD2; v_gene: TRBV19; j_gene: TRBJ2-7; CDR3aa: CASSAGGTMPEQYF
d_gene: .; v_gene: TRBV6-1; j_gene: TRBJ2-3; CDR3aa: CASSGQSTDTQYF
d_gene: .; v_gene: TRBV7-9; j_gene: TRBJ1-3; CDR3aa: CASTPEGSNTIYF
d_gene: .; v_gene: TRBV27; j_gene: TRBJ1-1; CDR3aa: CASSPRPDSKNTEAFF
d_gene: .; v_gene: TRBV19; j_gene: TRBJ2-7; CDR3aa: CASSIRTAYEQYF
d_gene: .; v_gene: TRBV6-6; j_gene: TRBJ2-7; CDR3aa: CASSTLTYEQYF
d_gene: TRBD2; v_gene: TRBV29-1; j_gene: TRBJ2-1; CDR3aa: CSVEREREGEQFF
d_gene: TRBD2; v_gene: TRBV13; j_gene: TRBJ2-7; CDR3aa: CASSQGTRRGSSGSLDEQYF
d_gene: .; v_gene: TRBV27; j_gene: TRBJ2-1; CDR3aa: CASSLGSGNNEQFF
d_gene: .; v_gene: TRBV28; j_gene: TRBJ1-1; CDR3aa: CASSPYGEWWKLNTEAFF
d_gene: .; v_gene: TRBV21-1; j_gene: TRBJ1-3; CDR3aa: CASSNSKGAYGNTIYF
d_gene: TRBD2; v_gene: TRBV4-3; j_gene: TRBJ2-1; CDR3aa: CASSQGLADLNNEQFF
d_gene: TRBD1; v_gene: TRBV7-9; j_gene: TRBJ2-1; CDR3aa: CASHPGQGASPHNEQFF
d_gene: TRBD2; v_gene: TRBV4-2; j_gene: TRBJ2-1; CDR3aa: CASSQFPGTSVSYNEQFF
d_gene: TRBD1; v_gene: TRBV4-1; j_gene: TRBJ1-4; CDR3aa: CASRGRDRAEENEKLFF
d_gene: .; v_gene: TRBV10-3; j_gene: TRBJ2-1; CDR3aa: CAISSLASPGSYNEQFF
d_gene: TRBD2; v_gene: TRBV5-1; j_gene: TRBJ2-1; CDR3aa: CASSLQLAGLYNEQFF
d_gene: TRBD2; v_gene: TRBV4-2; j_gene: TRBJ2-7; CDR3aa: CASSQDNAGVGEQYF
d_gene: .; v_gene: TRBV4-1; j_gene: TRBJ2-3; CDR3aa: CASSQDKAFWRSSTDTQYF
d_gene: .; v_gene: TRBV2; j_gene: TRBJ1-5; CDR3aa: CASSEPHQPQHF
d_gene: TRBD1; v_gene: TRBV7-2; j_gene: TRBJ1-3; CDR3aa: CASSLRGQGPSGNTIYF
d_gene: .; v_gene: TRBV15; j_gene: TRBJ1-3; CDR3aa: CATRPGYTPIVAF
d_gene: .; v_gene: TRBV6-6; j_gene: TRBJ2-5; CDR3aa: CASSSQVQETQYF
d_gene: .; v_gene: TRBV12-5; j_gene: TRBJ2-5; CDR3aa: CASGLVEVLSGRETQYF
d_gene: TRBD2; v_gene: TRBV4-3; j_gene: TRBJ2-2; CDR3aa: CASSPGLAANPNTGELFF
d_gene: .; v_gene: TRBV28; j_gene: TRBJ2-7; CDR3aa: CASSSDIHSYEQYF
d_gene: .; v_gene: TRBV18; j_gene: TRBJ2-3; CDR3aa: CASSPPAGTDTQYF
d_gene: .; v_gene: TRBV10-1; j_gene: TRBJ2-3; CDR3aa: CASSERGSRASTDTQYF
d_gene: TRBD2; v_gene: TRBV2; j_gene: TRBJ2-7; CDR3aa: CASSPGLAGVYEQYF